Listed below are T cell receptor beta chains from one sample, sequenced in a study of blood T cell repertoires in COVID-19. Assay used: immunoSEQ multiplex PCR; TCRdb lists only in-frame clones, some missing. Of approximately 350,000 clones in the sample, less than 90% are singletons; the top ten hold under 8.5%. The sequenced sample consisted of peripheral blood. Receptors were obtained from a woman aged 55 to 70 with COVID-19, enrolled during active disease. Both conserved end residues are part of each CDR3.

J	V	CDR3
TRBJ2-3	TRBV12-5	CASGLGTGRSDTQYF
TRBJ2-5	TRBV7-9	CASSGFSETQYF
TRBJ2-3	TRBV5-1	CASSLALFTDTQYF
TRBJ1-2	TRBV18	CASSPGSPPTHTF
TRBJ2-4	TRBV7-2	CASSRRLARNIQYF
TRBJ2-1	TRBV11-2	CASSPVEGTQFF
TRBJ2-1	TRBV5-1	CASSFGVAAGISSYNEQFF
TRBJ1-1	TRBV6-2/TRBV6-3	CASSQDSFKAFF
TRBJ1-6	TRBV19	CASNRDNNSPLHF
TRBJ2-5	TRBV30	CAWSSYRGQETQYF
TRBJ2-3	TRBV9	CASSVGLAVDTQYF
TRBJ2-7	TRBV5-4	CASSPPGTSLGEQYF
TRBJ1-1	TRBV30	CAWSPRYRGRAGTEAFF
TRBJ1-2	TRBV19	CASGEGHGYTF
TRBJ2-7	TRBV15	CATSRGGTPSYEQYF
TRBJ1-6	TRBV19	CASSFGTGGPLGNSPLHF
TRBJ1-1	TRBV9	CASSGGQVGGYTEAFF
TRBJ2-2	TRBV5-4	CASSLPGGGITGELFF
TRBJ2-1	TRBV5-1	CASSLAVLEGNNEQFF
TRBJ1-1	TRBV20-1	CSAGRGTEAFF
TRBJ1-5	TRBV4-1	CASSQDLGQPQHF
TRBJ1-2	TRBV5-1	CASSLMGGQTYGYTF
TRBJ2-3	TRBV30	CARTSGGSGTDTQYF
TRBJ1-2	TRBV15	CATSRVLTVTNYGYTF
TRBJ1-2	TRBV6-5	CASSYSGQGFYGYTF
TRBJ1-1	TRBV11-3	CASSLVLRGTEAFF
TRBJ2-1	TRBV6-5	CASSAGGADNEQFF
TRBJ2-2	TRBV19	CASSIGRVVGELFF
TRBJ2-7	TRBV4-1	CASSQPDTTYEQYF